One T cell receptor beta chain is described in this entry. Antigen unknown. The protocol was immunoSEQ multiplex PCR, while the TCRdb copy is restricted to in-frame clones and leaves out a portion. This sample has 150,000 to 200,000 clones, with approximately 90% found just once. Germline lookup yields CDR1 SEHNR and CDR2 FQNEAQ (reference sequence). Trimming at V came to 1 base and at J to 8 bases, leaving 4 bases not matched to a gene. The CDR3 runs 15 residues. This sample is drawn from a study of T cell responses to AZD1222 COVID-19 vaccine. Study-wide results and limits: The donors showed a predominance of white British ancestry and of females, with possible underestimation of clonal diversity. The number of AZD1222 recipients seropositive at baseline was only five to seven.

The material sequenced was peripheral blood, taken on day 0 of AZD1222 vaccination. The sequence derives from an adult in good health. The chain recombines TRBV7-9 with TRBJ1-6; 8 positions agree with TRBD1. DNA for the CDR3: TGTGCCAGCAGCTTAGGACCAGGGGGCCATTCACCCCTCCACTTT. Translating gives CASSLGPGGHSPLHF.